The rows below give T cell receptor beta chains drawn from one sample of a study of graft-versus-host responses after intestinal transplantation. TCRdb's table, derived via immunoSEQ multiplex PCR, lists solely in-frame clones and lacks some. This repertoire shows over 75,000 clones, 85% to 90% found once; its top ten account for approximately 0.35%. These receptors' antigens are unknown. Sequencing was performed on unstimulated CD4+ T cells sorted from spleen or lymph node cells, taken before intestinal transplant. The receptors originated from a human donor who received an intestinal transplant. Both conserved end residues are part of each CDR3. Part of the rows lack a size; the others show once, few, many or a class for expanded clones.

V	size	J	CDR3
TRBV19	-	TRBJ2-2	CASTRYPGELFF
TRBV7-9	-	TRBJ1-1	CASRHQGGNTEAFF
TRBV7-9	-	TRBJ2-7	CASSLARGLDEQYF
TRBV5-1	-	TRBJ2-3	CASSLGHPDTDTQYF
TRBV28	-	TRBJ2-7	CASMGSTGTYEQYF
TRBV28	-	TRBJ1-5	CASRFTGGTGNQPQHF
TRBV5-1	-	TRBJ1-2	CASSAGTGGYTF
TRBV28	-	TRBJ2-1	CASSPTGRNEQFF
TRBV27	-	TRBJ2-7	CASSPSLAGDYEQYF
TRBV19	-	TRBJ2-7	CASSIRAGGGYEQYF
TRBV6-6	-	TRBJ2-4	CASSTGEKNIQYF
TRBV7-9	-	TRBJ1-1	CASSPGGTEAFF
TRBV28	few	TRBJ1-4	CASSFSTGLNEKLFF
TRBV7-9	-	TRBJ1-5	CASSLEGAQPQHF
TRBV19	-	TRBJ2-5	CASSPQGQGGETQYF
TRBV15	-	TRBJ1-4	CATSRANRGEKLFF
TRBV6-1	-	TRBJ1-1	CASSGTGGTEAFF
TRBV28	-	TRBJ1-4	CASSLEEGLMYRKLFF
TRBV7-7	-	TRBJ2-7	CASSPRTGAYEQYF
TRBV4-2	-	TRBJ2-7	CASSRYRGRTYEQYF
TRBV2	few	TRBJ2-6	CASSMNRGRTLGANVLTF
TRBV19	-	TRBJ1-1	CASSIGGGMNTEAFF
TRBV6-5	-	TRBJ1-2	CASRQGGPNYGYTF
TRBV9	-	TRBJ1-3	CASSSRTGVGSGNTIYF
TRBV9	-	TRBJ2-7	CASTPPQMYPRGRVYEQYF
TRBV6-5	-	TRBJ2-7	CASSLSTVPNEQYF
TRBV6-1	-	TRBJ2-5	CASNLDRAQETQYF
TRBV5-1	-	TRBJ1-1	CASSFEGNTEAFF
TRBV6-6	few	TRBJ2-2	CASSYSRAEYTGELFF
TRBV13	-	TRBJ2-1	CASSLMTSGWWNEQFF
TRBV6-1	once	TRBJ1-2	CASSERTANYGYTF
TRBV19	-	TRBJ2-2	CASSVTGRGELFF
TRBV7-9	-	TRBJ2-7	CASSLGTSKQYF
TRBV11-2	-	TRBJ2-5	CASTLAGGGETQYF
TRBV15	few	TRBJ2-1	CATSRGLAGDNEQFF
TRBV2	-	TRBJ1-2	CASILQSTNYGYTF
TRBV4-1	few	TRBJ1-2	CASSQGPGQAYGYTF
TRBV6-1	-	TRBJ2-1	CASSASGSYNEQFF
TRBV6-5	-	TRBJ1-5	CASSRGQDNQPQHF
TRBV27	once	TRBJ2-7	CASSERTFPYEQYF
TRBV29-1	-	TRBJ1-1	CSVENWTGGANTEAFF
TRBV27	-	TRBJ2-2	CATSTQATGELFF
TRBV30	-	TRBJ1-5	CAWSDGQLGDQPQHF
TRBV10-3	-	TRBJ1-2	CAISERGYGYTF
TRBV27	-	TRBJ2-7	CASSFGRFYEQYF
TRBV5-6	-	TRBJ2-3	CASSLGLSGTGRTDTQYF
TRBV10-3	-	TRBJ2-7	CASRLAGPTYEQYF
TRBV5-6	-	TRBJ2-1	CASSRRTSGYNEQFF